This T cell receptor (beta chain) was recorded in a study of shared clonotypes between healthy human individuals (dated by TCRdb to between 2020 and 2021). About the investigation overall: A few men and two women, aged 18 to 49 years, made up the cohort. For each donor, CD4 naive and CD4 memory were each given three plates, CD8 naive was given two plates, and CD8 memory was given one plate. To estimate repertoire size and how much clonotypes are shared between individuals, the study performed deep sequencing of blood TCR repertoires from 4 to 6 healthy adults. Libraries were prepared and TCR repertoires were sequenced by different laboratories using diverse techniques, in order to increase sequencing depth and limit assay-specific biases. Between about 0.94 and 8.9 billion PBMCs per donor were obtained by leukapheresis. Findings and caveats that apply to the study as a whole: Only blood was sampled, and tissue TCR repertoires likely differ from those in blood. The small number of donors limited the genetic and exposure-history diversity represented. Clonotypes shared by all four sorted-subset donors showed higher generation probabilities than non-shared clonotypes. Pairwise subsampling indicated that sequencing depth was expected to affect the degree of clonotype sharing among donors. Naive subsets generally had larger estimated clonotype richness than memory subsets. Incomplete sequencing was indicated by rarefaction of sorted-subset datasets, despite the large sequencing depth. Approximately 4.8% of naive CD4, 3.5% of naive CD8, 2.3% of memory CD4, and about 0.4% of memory CD8 clonotypes were shared across several donors.

This clone was recorded once. Its cognate antigen has yet to be identified. The sample holds no much larger clone one base away, and base qualities are not on file. For the CD8 naive samples, CD45RO-negative cells were positively selected for CCR7, yielding a CD45RA+CCR7+ population from which TemRA cells were excluded. The donors were healthy, HIV-negative adults with no recently reported acute infections or vaccinations. Every donor was a Caucasian adult living in Nashville, Tennessee, USA. After blood collection by leukapheresis, PBMCs were isolated using Ficoll-Histopaque density gradient centrifugation and then cryopreserved in the vapor phase of liquid nitrogen. Analytical flow cytometry was used to check the purity and quantity of each magnetically sorted T cell population. Genomic DNA was isolated from each sorted fraction and quantified by UV absorbance on a Nanodrop 2000c. Using the deep immunoSEQ assay, multiplex PCR amplified TCR CDR3 regions from genomic DNA. Extracted genomic DNA from each cell subset was spread evenly across all wells of several immunoSEQ 96-well plates, with each plate serving as a replicate. For sorted subsets, approximately 210 ng of genomic DNA, equivalent to some 30,000 T cell genomes, went into each replicate PCR. The purified libraries were quantified using a Qubit 3.0 fluorometer, sized with a Bioanalyzer 2100, and then quantified again using the KAPA Library Quantification kit. Each immunoSEQ 96-well plate was sequenced on its own single-read 150-cycle Illumina NextSeq 550 flow cell. Per the authors' processing: The immunoSEQ output contained only junctional sequences without quality scores, so filtering could not match that applied to full-length reads. To assign V/J genes and CDR3, sequences were annotated against IMGT germline references using PyIR, a Python wrapper for IgBLAST v1.9. Reads with weak V/J assignments (E-value above 1e-6), missing CDR3, stop codons, out-of-frame junctions, or ambiguous translated residues were removed. V3J clonotypes were defined as sequences sharing an identical inferred V gene, J gene, and CDR3 amino acid sequence. To compute the percentage overlap between repertoires, the number of shared unique clonotypes was divided by the size of the smaller repertoire. Repertoire richness was assessed with RTK rarefaction, the Chao1 estimator, and Recon v2.1 estimates of unobserved clonotypes. For all TCRbeta clonotypes obtained by the gDNA method from a few donors, generation probabilities were computed with OLGA. The immuneACCESS repertoire file appears here via TCRdb, limited to in-frame rearrangements. These files lack a portion of the clones; in checked studies, under half of the deficit traces to unresolved V genes, and the cause of the others is not known. That table supplies the V and J calls and clone size; D and trimming were determined from the DNA. Here the sample has about 2.1 million clones; roughly 91% occur a single time. The ten largest clonotypes hold about 1.5% of the sample.

The germline V end is reduced by 5 bases and the J end by 4 bases; junction bases left unmatched: 10. Including the terminal cysteine and phenylalanine, the CDR3 comprises 15 residues. The retained sequence is limited to the CDR3, 45 bases, with the frame set at the first base. CDR1 and CDR2, looked up from the germline V gene (reference sequence), are MNHEY and SMNVEV. Recombination linked TRBV27 to TRBJ1-2; TRBD1 lines up with 7 middle nucleotides. Sequences were obtained from naive CD8+ T cells from PBMCs. In the paper's terms, the cell subset or site label means: CD45RA+CCR7+. The sequence was obtained from a man younger than 30 in good health. Some clones in this sample may be carry-over from other donors' samples. The nucleotide sequence is given as TGTGCCAGCAGTACAAGCGACAGGGTGGGCTATGGCTACACCTTC. This yields the protein CASSTSDRVGYGYTF.